A single sample is the source of the 20 T cell receptor beta chains below, sequenced in a study of cytomegalovirus exposure and HLA in healthy donors. PCR involved 60 Vbeta and 13 Jbeta primers. This table comes from immunoSEQ multiplex PCR, and its TCRdb copy is limited to in-frame clones, with some not included. This table holds roughly 130,000 clones, more than 80% found once. Sequencing was carried out using PBMCs. The receptors derive from a male donor in good health and CMV-seronegative.

This rearrangement joins TRBV18 to TRBJ1-2, with 9 bases aligning to TRBD1. Per the germline V gene, CDR1 is KGHSH and CDR2 is LQKENI. The CDR3 runs to 16 residues. The V gene end was trimmed by 3 bases and the J gene end by 7 bases; junction bases not matched to a gene: 12. CDR3 region: CASSPLPSQGAGGYTF. CDR3 coding DNA: TGTGCCAGCTCACCGCTCCCGTCACAGGGGGCTGGTGGCTACACCTTC.

The chain is built from TRBV7-8 and TRBJ1-5; 8 positions agree with TRBD1. This CDR3 has 14 amino acids. CDR1 is SGHVS, CDR2 FQNEAQ, per germline. Trimming cost V 1 base and J 7 bases; bases outside gene matches: 3. The CDR3 bases are TGTGCCAGCAGCTTAGGGACAGGGCTACAGCCCCAGCATTTT. This sequence encodes CASSLGTGLQPQHF.

The chain links TRBV18 to TRBJ1-2, with 7 bases fitting TRBD1. Germline loops: CDR1 KGHSH, CDR2 LQKENI. Germline trimming cut 5 bases from V and 0 bases from J; bases unmatched to any gene: 3. The CDR3 runs 14 residues. The CDR3 protein is CASSEGQTNYGYTF. CDR3 coding DNA: TGTGCCAGCTCAGAGGGACAGACTAACTATGGCTACACCTTC.

The chain recombines TRBV6-5 with TRBJ1-5; D is perhaps TRBD1 (5 bases). There are 12 residues in the CDR3. Per the germline V gene, CDR1 is MNHEY and CDR2 is SVGAGI. V lost 10 bases, J lost 0 bases, and 7 bases lay in between. The CDR3 nucleotides are TGTGCCACGGGGGTTAGCAATCAGCCCCAGCATTTT. It specifies CATGVSNQPQHF.

The gene calls are TRBV5-6 and TRBJ2-4; 8 bases align to TRBD1. The germline gives CDR1 SGHDT, CDR2 YYEEEE. This CDR3 has 17 residues. With V trimmed by 2 bases and J by 0 bases, 7 bases remained unmatched. The CDR3: CASSLFQGAIAKNIQYF. The CDR3 nucleotides are TGTGCCAGCAGCTTATTCCAGGGGGCGATAGCCAAAAACATTCAGTACTTC.

V gene TRBV6-1 combines with J gene TRBJ2-1; D is unclear. Germline values: CDR1 MNHNS, CDR2 SASEGT. Trimming took off 3 bases at V and 4 bases at J, with 4 bases between the two ends. The CDR3 loop spans 12 amino acids. In DNA form, the CDR3 reads TGTGCCAGCAGTGAGAGTTACAATGAGCAGTTCTTC. As protein: CASSESYNEQFF.

This clone was counted a single time. The chain links TRBV9 to TRBJ1-1; 7 bases are shared with TRBD1. The CDR3 extends over 16 amino acids. V trimming: 0 bases; J trimming: 4 bases; junction bases outside the gene matches: 9. CDR1 SGDLS and CDR2 YYNGEE come from the germline V gene. The CDR3, as DNA: TGTGCCAGCAGCGTAGCCCGCAATAACAGGGGCACTGAAGCTTTCTTT. Amino acids: CASSVARNNRGTEAFF.

The V call is TRBV7-9, the J call TRBJ1-2, with TRBD1 identical over 7 bases. The V gene's germline CDR1 is SEHNR and CDR2 FQNEAQ (reference sequence). With 3 bases clipped from V and 4 bases from J, the junction kept 2 bases outside the gene matches. The length of the CDR3 is 13 residues. CDR3 sequence reads: CASSLGQFYGYTF. The CDR3, as DNA: TGTGCCAGCAGCTTGGGACAGTTCTATGGCTACACCTTC.

The rearrangement uses TRBV18 and TRBJ2-7; 11 positions agree with TRBD1. Trimming took 3 bases from V and 2 from J; bases not matched to a gene: 3. The length of the CDR3 is 15 residues. Germline values: CDR1 KGHSH, CDR2 LQKENI. The CDR3 protein is CASSPGGQGAYEQYF. CDR3 sequence (DNA): TGTGCCAGCTCACCCGGGGGACAGGGGGCCTACGAGCAGTACTTC.

The V and J genes are TRBV29-1 and TRBJ2-7; D remains unclear. V dropped 4 bases and J dropped 4 bases, with 8 bases sitting between them. The CDR3 consists of 11 residues. Germline-derived CDR1 and CDR2 are SQVTM and ANQGSEA. DNA for the CDR3: TGCAGCGTTGGCTACGCTTACGAGCAGTACTTC. Amino acid sequence: CSVGYAYEQYF.

The rearrangement joins TRBV5-4 to TRBJ1-2; possibly TRBD1 for D (6 bases). V was pared by 4 bases and J by 4 bases, with 14 bases between. Germline loops: CDR1 SGHNT, CDR2 YYREEE (reference sequence). The CDR3 sequence is 14 residues long. CDR3 residues: CASSPAGARYGYTF. Here the CDR3 DNA reads TGTGCCAGCAGCCCCGCGGGGGCTCGCTATGGCTACACCTTC.

This clone was observed a single time. The V gene is TRBV7-3, the J gene TRBJ1-2, with TRBD1 matching 9 bases. Germline trimming cut 5 bases from V and 7 bases from J; bases unmatched to any gene: 5. The CDR3 contains 13 residues. The germline V gene has CDR1 SGHTA and CDR2 FQGTGA. The CDR3 protein is CASSPQGAGGYTF. CDR3 nucleotides: TGTGCCAGCAGCCCACAGGGGGCGGGTGGCTACACCTTC.

This clone was recorded only once. The rearrangement joins TRBV9 to TRBJ2-7; TRBD1 matches 7 bases. This CDR3 region has 14 residues. Germline V gene lookup returns CDR1 SGDLS and CDR2 YYNGEE. J gave up 1 base and V 4 bases, and 5 bases lay outside the gene matches. Here the CDR3 reads CASSTADRSYEQYF. DNA of the CDR3: TGTGCCAGCAGCACGGCGGACAGGTCCTACGAGCAGTACTTC.

In regard to this clone: The junction differs from germline at one of its ends, possibly a read error. The rearrangement uses TRBV7-9 and TRBJ2-7, with D maybe TRBD2 (6 bases). This CDR3 is 13 amino acids long. Germline V CDR1 and CDR2: SEHNR, FQNEAQ (reference sequence). The CDR3, as DNA: TGTTCCAGCAGCTTCCGGGAGACCTACGAGCAGTACTTC. Translation: CSSSFRETYEQYF.

The chain recombines TRBV6-4 with TRBJ1-6; maybe TRBD1 (5 bases). The germline V and J ends were trimmed by 6 bases and 7 bases, with 13 bases remaining between them. The CDR3 has 14 amino acids. Germline V gene lookup returns CDR1 MRHNA and CDR2 SNTAGT. Here the CDR3 DNA reads TGTGCCAGCAGGTCAGGGATAGAGAATTCACCCCTCCACTTT. The encoded protein is CASRSGIENSPLHF.

The chain recombines TRBV9 with TRBJ2-1; the match to TRBD2 covers 7 bases. Looked up from germline, CDR1 is SGDLS and CDR2 is YYNGEE. The length of the CDR3 is 16 residues. Trimming took 6 bases from V and 0 from J; bases not matched to a gene: 9. CDR3 residues: CASTPLADISYNEQFF. CDR3 nucleotides: TGTGCCAGCACCCCCCTAGCGGACATCTCCTACAATGAGCAGTTCTTC.

The chain combines TRBV5-6 with TRBJ1-1; TRBD1 agrees at 12 bases. Germline V gene lookup returns CDR1 SGHDT and CDR2 YYEEEE. The CDR3 loop spans 15 amino acids. Germline trimming cut 4 bases from V and 0 bases from J; bases unmatched to any gene: 1. The CDR3 reads CASSRDRGLNTEAFF. The DNA for the CDR3 is TGTGCCAGCAGCCGGGACAGGGGGCTGAACACTGAAGCTTTCTTT.

V and J are TRBV4-1 and TRBJ2-7, with D hard to call. The CDR3 contains 13 residues. Germline-derived CDR1 and CDR2 are MGHRA and YSYEKL. Trimming stripped 1 base from V and 7 bases from J, with 11 bases between. The CDR3 protein is CASSQVLPEEQYF. The CDR3 nucleotides are TGCGCCAGCAGCCAAGTTCTACCTGAGGAGCAGTACTTC.

V and J are TRBV7-9 and TRBJ2-7, with D possibly TRBD2 on 6 matching bases. Trimming took off 7 bases at V and 1 base at J, with 17 bases between the two ends. The CDR3 is 15 residues long. Germline V CDR1 and CDR2: SEHNR, FQNEAQ (reference sequence). Here the CDR3 reads CASTRGDPRSYEQYF. CDR3 nucleotides: TGTGCCAGCACCCGCGGGGACCCTCGATCCTACGAGCAGTACTTC. Together with reference TRBV7-9 and TRBJ2-7, the CDR3 gives the full variable domain: DTGVSQNPRHKITKRGQNVTFRCDPISEHNRLYWYRQTLGQGPEFLTYFQNEAQLEKSRLLSDRFSAERPKGSFSTLEIQRTEQGDSAMYLCASTRGDPRSYEQYFGPGTRLTVT.

The chain employs TRBV5-6 and TRBJ1-5; D might be TRBD1 (5 bases). The CDR3 is 14 residues long. CDR1 is SGHDT, CDR2 YYEEEE, per germline. With 4 bases removed from V and 4 bases from J, the gap between germline ends came to 12 bases. The CDR3 bases are TGTGCCAGCAGCCAGGGTTTTTCGAATCAGCCCCAGCATTTT. Its translation: CASSQGFSNQPQHF.